The entry below gives a single T cell receptor beta chain sequence along with its context. Germline V gene lookup returns CDR1 MNHEY and CDR2 SVGEGT. The CDR3 is made up of 16 amino acids. The data originate from a study of blood T cell repertoires in COVID-19. In the original processing: Nucleated cell counts were estimated from reference gene primer amplification. The repertoire was sequenced with immunoSEQ multiplex PCR; TCRdb's copy has only in-frame clones and lacks some. The V and J calls and clone size were taken over from that table, and D and trimming were inferred from the DNA. The repertoire has 120,000 or so clones, around 76% of them found once; the top ten carry about 2.3%.

Sample: peripheral blood. This clonotype originated in a man in his 70s with acute or convalescent COVID-19. The chain employs TRBV6-2 or TRBV6-3 and TRBJ2-7, with 12 bases that match TRBD2. TRBJ2-5 matches the DNA end more closely, so the J call is doubtful. CDR3: CASSPRPSGGEETQYF. In DNA form, the CDR3 reads TGTGCCAGCAGTCCCCGGCCTAGCGGGGGGGAAGAGACCCAGTACTTC.